A single sample gave rise to the 20 T cell receptor beta chains below, sequenced in a study of T-cell reconstitution after alpha-beta-depleted transplantation in children. The authors prepared the TCRbeta library with unique molecular identifiers. MiXCR was run by TCRdb on the PCR reads, yielding one entry per CDR3 protein. The sample carries about 600,000 distinct CDR3 sequences, roughly 10% recorded once. The material sequenced was PBMCs from the stem cell graft donor, taken from the stem cell graft. The receptor source for this set is a human donor who donated a stem cell graft to a child with acute myeloid leukemia.

This clonotype has ten or more counts. The chain joins TRBV7-2 to TRBJ2-7; D possibly corresponds to TRBD1 (6 bases). There are 12 residues in the CDR3. Trimming pared 0 bases from V and 6 bases from J, leaving 6 bases between. Germline lookup yields CDR1 SGHTA and CDR2 FQGNSA. CDR3 nucleotide sequence: TGTGCCAGCAGCTTAGCCAGGGGCGAGCAGTACTTC. It encodes CASSLARGEQYF.

The table lists this clonotype with a few counts. The chain links TRBV28 to TRBJ2-2; unclear D gene. Germline values: CDR1 MDHEN, CDR2 SYDVKM. The CDR3 consists of 15 residues. V was shortened by 6 bases and J by 1 base, with 12 bases between the two germline ends. CDR3 sequence: CASSEIPGNTGELFF. The CDR3 nucleotides read TGTGCCAGCAGCGAAATACCAGGGAACACCGGGGAGCTGTTTTTT.

V is TRBV5-1 and J is TRBJ2-6; unclear D gene. V lost 2 bases and J 4 bases, leaving 16 bases between the germline ends. Germline V CDR1 and CDR2: SGHRS, YFSETQ. The CDR3 loop spans 17 amino acids. In nucleotides, the CDR3 is TGCGCCAGCAGCTTACCTGATAGGGTCTCCGGGGCCAACGTCCTGACTTTC. Translation: CASSLPDRVSGANVLTF. Together with reference TRBV5-1 and TRBJ2-6, the CDR3 gives the full variable domain: KAGVTQTPRYLIKTRGQQVTLSCSPISGHRSVSWYQQTPGQGLQFLFEYFSETQRNKGNFPGRFSGRQFSNSRSEMNVSTLELGDSALYLCASSLPDRVSGANVLTFGAGSRLTVL.

This clonotype turned up a few times. This chain connects TRBV11-2 to TRBJ2-1; 12 nucleotides match TRBD2. This CDR3 has 19 residues. V shed 7 bases and J 0 bases; nucleotides not matched to a gene: 13. Germline V lookup: CDR1 SGHAT, CDR2 FQNNGV. The CDR3 nucleotides are TGTGCCAGCACCTACCTGCAAACTAGCGGGAGGAGCTCCTACAATGAGCAGTTCTTC. As protein: CASTYLQTSGRSSYNEQFF.

The chain employs TRBV6-5 and TRBJ2-1; 11 bases are shared with TRBD2. CDR1 and CDR2 (germline): MNHEY, SVGAGI. Trimming removed 5 bases from V and 5 bases from J; junction bases left unmatched: 5. The length of the CDR3 is 15 residues. CDR3 DNA: TGTGCCAGCAGTACCGAGACTAGCGGGAACAATGAGCAGTTCTTC. This sequence encodes CASSTETSGNNEQFF.

At least ten counts were recorded for this clonotype. This chain joins TRBV15 and TRBJ2-1; 10 nucleotides line up with TRBD2. J gave up 6 bases and V 4 bases, and 9 bases lay outside the gene matches. The germline V gene encodes CDR1 LNHNV and CDR2 YYDKDF (reference sequence). This CDR3 spans 16 amino acids. CDR3 amino acids: CATSKLLAGASNEQFF. In DNA form, the CDR3 reads TGTGCCACCAGCAAACTTCTAGCGGGAGCATCCAATGAGCAGTTCTTC.

The gene calls are TRBV5-1 and TRBJ2-7; 8 nucleotides align to TRBD2. Losses at the gene ends were 4 bases for V and 7 bases for J; bases not matched to a gene: 13. Looked up from germline, CDR1 is SGHRS and CDR2 is YFSETQ. The CDR3 spans 15 residues. CDR3 sequence: CASSPDGTPGGEQYF. The CDR3 nucleotides read TGCGCCAGCAGCCCGGACGGGACTCCGGGGGGGGAGCAGTACTTC.

This clonotype was observed many times. This sequence joins TRBV7-3 and TRBJ2-1; the match to TRBD2 covers 7 bases. The length of the CDR3 is 15 residues. Germline V gene data show CDR1 as SGHTA and CDR2 as FQGTGA. Trimming at V came to 6 bases and at J to 8 bases, leaving 13 bases not matched to a gene. In DNA, the CDR3 is TGTGCCAGCAGTCCCTTGGCGGGAGTAAGGGATGAGCAGTTCTTC. Translation gives CASSPLAGVRDEQFF.

The sample holds many counts of this clonotype. The V call is TRBV29-1, the J call TRBJ2-7; D is uncertain. The CDR3 contains 12 residues. Between the trimmed V and J ends, which lost 4 bases and 3 bases, there was a span of 10 bases. Per the germline V gene, CDR1 is SQVTM and CDR2 is ANQGSEA. CDR3 residues: CSVVGPFYEQYF. In DNA form, the CDR3 reads TGCAGCGTTGTCGGCCCCTTCTACGAGCAGTACTTC.

This clonotype was counted a few times. The chain joins TRBV25-1 to TRBJ2-7; D is uncertain. CDR1 and CDR2 from the germline V gene are MGHDK and SYGVNS. V lost 2 bases and J lost 4, with 9 bases in between. CDR3 length: 13 amino acids. The CDR3 reads CASSEPPRYEQYF. CDR3 nucleotide sequence: TGTGCCAGCAGTGAACCCCCCAGGTACGAGCAGTACTTC.

Many counts were recorded for this clonotype. The V and J genes are TRBV28 and TRBJ2-1; D is unresolved. Deletions cut 5 bases from V and 3 bases from J, with 14 bases between. Germline V gene sequence: CDR1 MDHEN, CDR2 SYDVKM. This CDR3 comprises 15 residues. The CDR3 region has the DNA TGTGCCAGCAGTCTGCCCCGACGGATCTACAATGAGCAGTTCTTC. This codes for CASSLPRRIYNEQFF.

This clonotype was detected ten times or more. The rearrangement joins TRBV15 to TRBJ2-1; the match to TRBD1 covers 10 bases. The V and J ends lost 2 bases and 10 bases, in that order; junction bases with no gene match: 8. CDR3 size: 15 residues. Germline V gene sequence: CDR1 LNHNV, CDR2 YYDKDF (reference sequence). In nucleotides, the CDR3 is TGTGCCACCAGCAGACCGGGACAGGGGCTTAGGGAGCAGTTCTTC. Encoded protein: CATSRPGQGLREQFF.

The chain is built from TRBV6-2 or TRBV6-3 and TRBJ2-1; D might be TRBD2 (5 bases). CDR1 is MNHEY and CDR2 is SVGEGT in the germline V gene. V was clipped by 2 bases and J by 2 bases, with 13 bases between them. CDR3 length equals 16 residues. The CDR3 is CASSYLRGTPYNEQFF. The CDR3 region has the DNA TGTGCCAGCAGTTACCTACGGGGTACACCCTACAATGAGCAGTTCTTC.

This clonotype was counted at least ten times. The J gene is TRBJ2-3, the V gene TRBV20-1; a possible D gene is TRBD2 (5 bases). Germline V gene sequence: CDR1 DFQATT, CDR2 SNEGSKA (reference sequence). Trimming removed 6 bases at V and 2 bases at J, with 18 bases between. This CDR3 is built from 15 residues. CDR3 coding DNA: TGCAGTGCCCCTTCCTATCGGACTGACACAGATACGCAGTATTTT. Residues: CSAPSYRTDTDTQYF.

This clonotype was detected only a few times. V and J are TRBV7-3 and TRBJ2-1; possibly TRBD2 for D (5 bases). Trimming removed 6 bases from V and 4 bases from J, with 10 bases in between. CDR3 length equals 13 residues. Looked up from germline, CDR1 is SGHTA and CDR2 is FQGTGA. The CDR3 nucleotides are TGTGCCAGCAGTATGGGCGGGTACAATGAGCAGTTCTTC. Amino acid sequence: CASSMGGYNEQFF.

The CDR3 region has the DNA TGTGCCAGCAGCCAAGATCTCGATAGCGGGAGGGCCCTCGAAAACATTCAGTACTTC. Translated, it gives CASSQDLDSGRALENIQYF. The V and J genes are TRBV4-2 and TRBJ2-4, with TRBD2 identical over 11 bases. Germline V CDR1 and CDR2: LGHNA, YNFKEQ. V shed 0 bases, J shed 5 bases, and the junction held 12 bases outside the gene matches. The CDR3 extends over 19 amino acids.

This clonotype was seen a handful of times. This chain joins TRBV7-8 and TRBJ1-5; 7 bases align to TRBD1. The CDR3 is made up of 15 amino acids. The germline CDR1 and CDR2 sequences are SGHVS and FQNEAQ. J was trimmed by 5 bases and V by 5 bases; bases with no gene match: 9. This CDR3 is CASSPFGRGDQPQHF. The CDR3 DNA reads TGTGCCAGCAGCCCCTTCGGCAGGGGGGATCAGCCCCAGCATTTT. Looking up the rest from reference TRBV7-8 and TRBJ1-5 gives the full variable domain: GAGVSQSPRYKVAKRGQDVALRCDPISGHVSLFWYQQALGQGPEFLTYFQNEAQLDKSGLPSDRFFAERPEGSVSTLKIQRTQQEDSAVYLCASSPFGRGDQPQHFGDGTRLSIL.

CDR3 protein: CSVATGPDTQYF. The CDR3, as DNA: TGCAGCGTGGCGACAGGCCCAGATACGCAGTATTTT. V and J are TRBV29-1 and TRBJ2-3; TRBD1 is a possible D gene (6 bases). CDR3 length equals 12 residues. V was clipped by 6 bases and J by 4 bases, with 11 bases between them. The germline V gene encodes CDR1 SQVTM and CDR2 ANQGSEA.

This clonotype was seen repeatedly, ten times or more. The V and J genes are TRBV6-2 or TRBV6-3 and TRBJ2-7; a weak D match, TRBD1 (6 bases). Germline CDR1 MNHEY, CDR2 SVGEGT. The CDR3 totals 15 residues. Trimming removed 4 bases at V and 3 bases at J, with 16 bases between. CDR3 in DNA: TGTGCCAGCAGTTCTACAGGGATGGCCAGCTACGAGCAGTACTTC. Amino acids: CASSSTGMASYEQYF.

The V call is TRBV12-3 or TRBV12-4, the J call TRBJ2-1, with 10 positions matching TRBD2. The CDR3 is made up of 15 amino acids. V dropped 6 bases and J dropped 5; count of bases not matched to a gene: 7. CDR3 region: CASSLFSGGNNEQFF. CDR3 in DNA: TGTGCCAGCAGCCTGTTTAGCGGGGGGAACAATGAGCAGTTCTTC.